This entry is about one T cell receptor beta chain. The data belong to a study of T-cell memory formation after mild COVID-19. CDR1 and CDR2 (germline): MGHDK, SYGVNS. CDR3 length: 15 amino acids. Trimming cost V 6 bases and J 5 bases, with 19 bases left between them. Each CDR3 protein is one row after TCRdb ran MiXCR on the 5' RACE reads. The sample lists 350,000 to 450,000 distinct CDR3 sequences; roughly 20% were seen once. The receptor comes from an adult woman who had mild COVID-19 (a few samples of this study predate the infection). Cell type and time point are not known. The material sequenced was PBMCs or a T cell subset sorted from them (not recorded which). V gene TRBV25-1 combines with J gene TRBJ1-2, with TRBD1 as a possible D gene (5 bases). The CDR3, as DNA: TGTGCCAGCAGACCCGATGGGGGGGTTAAGTATGGCTACACCTTC. Its translation is CASRPDGGVKYGYTF.